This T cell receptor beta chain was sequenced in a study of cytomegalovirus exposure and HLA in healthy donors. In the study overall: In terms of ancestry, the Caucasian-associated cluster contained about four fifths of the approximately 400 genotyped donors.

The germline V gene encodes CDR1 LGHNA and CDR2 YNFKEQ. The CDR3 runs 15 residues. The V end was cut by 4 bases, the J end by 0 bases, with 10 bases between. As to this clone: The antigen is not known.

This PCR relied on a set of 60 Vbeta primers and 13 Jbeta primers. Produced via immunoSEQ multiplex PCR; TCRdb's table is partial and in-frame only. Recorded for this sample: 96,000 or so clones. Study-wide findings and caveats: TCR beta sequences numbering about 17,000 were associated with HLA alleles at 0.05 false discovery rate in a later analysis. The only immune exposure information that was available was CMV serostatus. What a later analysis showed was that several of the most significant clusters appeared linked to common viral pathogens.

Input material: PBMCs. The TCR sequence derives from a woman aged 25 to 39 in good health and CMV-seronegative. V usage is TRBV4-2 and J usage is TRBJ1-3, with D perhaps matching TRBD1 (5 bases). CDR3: CASSLGVLSGNTIYF. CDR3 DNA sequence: TGTGCCAGCAGCCTAGGGGTCCTCTCTGGAAACACCATATATTTT.